Presented here are 22 T cell receptor beta chains from one specimen sequenced in a study of T cell responses to AZD1222 COVID-19 vaccine. Assay: immunoSEQ multiplex PCR; the TCRdb copy retains only in-frame clones and omits some. The sample has approximately 120,000 clones; roughly nine tenths are singletons. Here the sequenced sample was peripheral blood, taken on day 0 of AZD1222 vaccination. All receptors derive from an adult in good health.

The chain joins TRBV5-4 to TRBJ1-4; a weak D match, TRBD1 (6 bases). This CDR3 comprises 15 residues. Between the trimmed V and J ends, which lost 5 bases and 6 bases, there was a span of 17 bases. CDR1 and CDR2 from the germline V gene are SGHNT and YYREEE (reference sequence). The CDR3 bases are TGTGCCAGCAGTCCTCATGCAGGGGATGATGAAAAACTGTTTTTT. Amino acid sequence: CASSPHAGDDEKLFF. Filled out from reference TRBV5-4 and TRBJ1-4, the complete variable domain reads ETGVTQSPTHLIKTRGQQVTLRCSSQSGHNTVSWYQQALGQGPQFIFQYYREEENGRGNFPPRFSGLQFPNYSSELNVNALELDDSALYLCASSPHAGDDEKLFFGSGTQLSVL.

The V call is TRBV11-2, the J call TRBJ1-2; a weak D match, TRBD1 (5 bases). The germline CDR1 and CDR2 sequences are SGHAT and FQNNGV. CDR3 length: 14 amino acids. V was shortened by 0 bases and J by 5 bases, with 10 bases between the two germline ends. Here the CDR3 reads CASSLERGVYGYTF. In DNA form, the CDR3 reads TGTGCCAGCAGCTTAGAACGGGGGGTTTATGGCTACACCTTC.

V is TRBV6-6 and J is TRBJ2-3; TRBD2 matches at 10 bases. The CDR3 spans 16 residues. Trimming cost V 5 bases and J 2 bases; bases outside gene matches: 7. Looked up from germline, CDR1 is MNHNY and CDR2 is SVGAGI (reference sequence). CDR3 in DNA: TGTGCCAGCAGTACGGGGACTAGCGCATTCACAGATACGCAGTATTTT. Its translation is CASSTGTSAFTDTQYF.

The chain employs TRBV7-2 and TRBJ2-5, with D unresolved. The CDR3 is 13 residues long. The ends were cut back, 2 bases at V and 3 bases at J, with 7 bases in the middle. Germline lookup yields CDR1 SGHTA and CDR2 FQGNSA. CDR3 coding DNA: TGTGCCAGCAGCTTAATGGTAGAAGAGACCCAGTACTTC. Amino acid sequence: CASSLMVEETQYF.

The chain couples TRBV19 to TRBJ1-5, with D hard to call. There are 14 residues in the CDR3. Germline values: CDR1 LNHDA, CDR2 SQIVND (reference sequence). V gave up 2 bases and J gave up 7 bases, with 12 bases separating them. DNA of the CDR3: TGTGCCAGTAGTATATATTCAGAGGAACAGCCCCAGCATTTT. Encoded protein: CASSIYSEEQPQHF.

The CDR3 nucleotides are TGTGCCAGCAGCTCCCCCGGGACCGAGATAAACATTCAGTACTTC. This encodes CASSSPGTEINIQYF. The chain combines TRBV5-4 with TRBJ2-4, with D perhaps TRBD1 or TRBD2 (5 bases each). In germline, CDR1 is SGHNT, CDR2 YYREEE (reference sequence). There are 15 residues in the CDR3. Trimming stripped 3 bases from V and 6 bases from J, with 16 bases between.

The chain carries TRBV30 and TRBJ2-6; 9 nucleotides agree with TRBD1. There are 17 residues in the CDR3. V was pared by 2 bases and J by 8 bases, with 13 bases of the junction left unmatched. Looked up from germline, CDR1 is GTSNPN and CDR2 is SVGIG (reference sequence). CDR3 protein: CAWSRLLGQGQTNVLTF. CDR3 DNA: TGTGCCTGGAGTAGACTCCTGGGACAGGGCCAAACCAACGTCCTGACTTTC. Using reference TRBV30 and TRBJ2-6 for the parts outside the CDR3, the full variable domain is SQTIHQWPATLVQPVGSPLSLECTVEGTSNPNLYWYRQAAGRGLQLLFYSVGIGQISSEVPQNLSASRPQDRQFILSSKKLLLSDSGFYLCAWSRLLGQGQTNVLTFGAGSRLTVL.

The rearrangement links TRBV28 to TRBJ2-3; TRBD1 matches 10 bases. Trimming at V came to 10 bases and at J to 5 bases, leaving 9 bases not matched to a gene. Germline V CDR1 and CDR2: MDHEN, SYDVKM. The CDR3 extends over 14 amino acids. The DNA for the CDR3 is TGTGCCACCTCCGGGACAGGGGAGGGAGATACGCAGTATTTT. Its protein product is CATSGTGEGDTQYF.

The V call is TRBV9, the J call TRBJ1-1; D gene unclear. Deletions cut 0 bases from V and 0 bases from J, with 6 bases between. CDR1 and CDR2 from the germline V gene are SGDLS and YYNGEE. This CDR3 is built from 14 residues. The CDR3 nucleotides are TGTGCCAGCAGCGTAGGGACGTTGAACACTGAAGCTTTCTTT. Translation: CASSVGTLNTEAFF.

The V gene is TRBV11-3, the J gene TRBJ2-1; no reliable D call. From germline, CDR1 is SGHNT and CDR2 YENEEA. The CDR3 extends over 16 amino acids. Trimming took 1 base from V and 5 from J, leaving 15 bases between them. CDR3 in amino acids: CASSLGVERPHNEQFF. CDR3 DNA: TGTGCCAGCAGCTTAGGCGTGGAGAGACCCCACAATGAGCAGTTCTTC.

CDR3: CASSLHRASPLHF. The CDR3 DNA reads as TGTGCCAGCAGTTTACACCGGGCCTCACCCCTCCACTTT. This chain uses TRBV12-3 or TRBV12-4 with TRBJ1-6; D is undetermined. V was clipped by 2 bases and J by 10 bases, with 9 bases between them. There are 13 residues in the CDR3.

In regard to this clone: Other DNA variants within this sample encode the same CDR3. This chain joins TRBV10-1 and TRBJ1-2, with D hard to call. The germline V gene has CDR1 WNHNN and CDR2 SYGVQD (reference sequence). The CDR3 covers 13 residues. Deletions cut 2 bases from V and 2 bases from J, with 6 bases between. The CDR3 DNA is TGCGCCAGCAGTGAGAACAGCAACTATGGCTACACCTTC. It specifies CASSENSNYGYTF.

V and J are TRBV11-2 and TRBJ2-5; D is ambiguous. V was shortened by 3 bases and J by 2 bases, with 10 bases between the two germline ends. CDR1 and CDR2 (germline): SGHAT, FQNNGV. The CDR3 spans 14 residues. The CDR3 region is CASSFEETQETQYF. The CDR3 DNA is TGTGCCAGCAGCTTTGAAGAGACTCAAGAGACCCAGTACTTC.

The chain is built from TRBV15 and TRBJ1-4; possibly TRBD1 for D (5 bases). With 3 bases removed from V and 7 bases from J, the gap between germline ends came to 15 bases. Germline CDR1 reads LNHNV; CDR2 reads YYDKDF (reference sequence). The CDR3 totals 15 residues. CDR3 in DNA: TGTGCCACCAGCAGCCCGACAGTGGGGGGTGAAAAACTGTTTTTT. This codes for CATSSPTVGGEKLFF.

The chain couples TRBV29-1 to TRBJ1-3, with TRBD1 matching 7 bases. Germline V gene sequence: CDR1 SQVTM, CDR2 ANQGSEA. This CDR3 is built from 16 residues. Trimming cost V 5 bases and J 0 bases; bases outside gene matches: 10. DNA of the CDR3: TGCAGCGTTATCCAGGGGGGGGCCTCCTCTGGAAACACCATATATTTT. It is translated as CSVIQGGASSGNTIYF.

The J gene is TRBJ2-7, the V gene TRBV6-6, with 9 nucleotides matching TRBD2. The CDR3 has 16 amino acids. V dropped 2 bases and J dropped 0; count of bases not matched to a gene: 5. CDR1 is MNHNY, CDR2 SVGAGI, per germline (reference sequence). The CDR3, as DNA: TGTGCCAGCAGTTACGTAGCGGGGGCTGTCTCCTACGAGCAGTACTTC. This sequence encodes CASSYVAGAVSYEQYF.

The count of this clone is one. The chain couples TRBV19 to TRBJ1-5, with 8 bases identical to TRBD1. This CDR3 is built from 14 residues. Trimming took 11 bases from V and 2 from J; bases not matched to a gene: 8. Germline V gives CDR1 LNHDA, CDR2 SQIVND (reference sequence). The CDR3 DNA reads TGTGCCGCCAGGACAGGGTGGGGCAATCAGCCCCAGCATTTT. This translates into CAARTGWGNQPQHF.

The chain combines TRBV6-5 with TRBJ1-5; D perhaps matches TRBD1 (6 bases). CDR1 is MNHEY, CDR2 SVGAGI, per germline. Trimming shortened V by 6 bases and J by 7 bases, and 13 bases separated the two germline ends. The CDR3 has 13 residues. The CDR3 nucleotides are TGTGCCAGCAGGGCCGACAGGTTCCAGCCCCAGCATTTT. This codes for CASRADRFQPQHF.

This sequence joins TRBV30 and TRBJ2-7; D gene unclear. V was cut by 7 bases and J by 6 bases, with 16 bases left in between. The germline V gene has CDR1 GTSNPN and CDR2 SVGIG (reference sequence). This CDR3 has 12 residues. CDR3 in amino acids: CAYSSVPGEQYF. For the CDR3, the DNA is TGTGCCTACTCTTCCGTCCCGGGCGAGCAGTACTTC.

This clone appeared a few times. The rearrangement joins TRBV19 to TRBJ1-5; D unclear. The CDR3 totals 15 residues. V was pared by 4 bases and J by 2 bases, with 12 bases between. Germline V lookup: CDR1 LNHDA, CDR2 SQIVND (reference sequence). The CDR3 nucleotides read TGTGCCAGTAGTAAGAGGGCGATTGGCAATCAGCCCCAGCATTTT. This encodes CASSKRAIGNQPQHF. Together with reference TRBV19 and TRBJ1-5, the CDR3 gives the full variable domain: DGGITQSPKYLFRKEGQNVTLSCEQNLNHDAMYWYRQDPGQGLRLIYYSQIVNDFQKGDIAEGYSVSREKKESFPLTVTSAQKNPTAFYLCASSKRAIGNQPQHFGDGTRLSIL.

The chain uses TRBV7-2 and TRBJ2-1; TRBD2 is a possible D gene (6 bases). This CDR3 region has 15 residues. Looked up from germline, CDR1 is SGHTA and CDR2 is FQGNSA. V gave up 5 bases and J gave up 7 bases, with 18 bases separating them. The CDR3 region is CASSPWEVMGNEQFF. The CDR3 DNA reads as TGTGCCAGCAGCCCCTGGGAGGTCATGGGAAATGAGCAGTTCTTC. The full variable domain, rest sourced from reference TRBV7-2 and TRBJ2-1, is GAGVSQSPSNKVTEKGKDVELRCDPISGHTALYWYRQSLGQGLEFLIYFQGNSAPDKSGLPSDRFSAERTGGSVSTLTIQRTQQEDSAVYLCASSPWEVMGNEQFFGPGTRLTVL.

The chain recombines TRBV6-5 with TRBJ1-1; D remains unclear. V lost 4 bases, J lost 0 bases, and 9 bases lay in between. CDR3 size: 14 residues. Looked up from germline, CDR1 is MNHEY and CDR2 is SVGAGI. CDR3 sequence: CASSSYDLNTEAFF. The CDR3 nucleotides read TGTGCCAGCAGTTCCTATGATTTGAACACTGAAGCTTTCTTT.